Listed below are T cell receptor beta chains from one sample, sequenced in a study of T cell repertoires in ileal Crohn's disease. Data came from immunoSEQ multiplex PCR; TCRdb stores just in-frame clones and leaves some out. The sample has tens of thousands of clones; approximately 78% are singletons. The sample was ileal tissue. The receptor source for this set is an adult with Crohn's disease. CDR3s include the opening cysteine and the closing phenylalanine or tryptophan. A D gene is named only where the DNA matches it firmly. Only part of the rows carry a size: once, few, many, or a class if the clone is expanded.

>TRBV10-3|.|.|TRBJ1-5
TGTGCCATCAGTGAGTCCGGGAATCAGCCCCAGCATTTT
CAISESGNQPQHF
>TRBV6-5|TRBD2|.|TRBJ2-3
TGTGCCAGCAGGTACACTAGCGGGGGGACAGATACGCAGTATTTT
CASRYTSGGTDTQYF
>TRBV29-1|.|.|TRBJ2-5
TGCAGCGTACCCTACGGTAGTCTTGAGGGAACCCAGTACTTC
CSVPYGSLEGTQYF
>TRBV18|.|.|TRBJ1-5
TGTGCCAGCTCACCCGGGAGAGATCAGCCCCAGCATTTT
CASSPGRDQPQHF
>TRBV19|.|.|TRBJ1-2
TGTGCCAGTAGTAGCCGAACGCGTGGCTACACCTTC
CASSSRTRGYTF
>TRBV5-1|.|few|TRBJ2-7
TGCGCCAGCAGCTTACAGCAATCAATCTCCTACGAGCAGTACTTC
CASSLQQSISYEQYF
>TRBV5-1|.|once|TRBJ2-7
TGCGCCAGCAGTAACCAGGGGACCCTCGGCGAGCAGTACTTC
CASSNQGTLGEQYF
>TRBV19|.|.|TRBJ2-1
TGTGCCAGTAGTATGACAGTAGGCTCCTACAATGAGCAGTTCTTC
CASSMTVGSYNEQFF
>TRBV2|TRBD1|once|TRBJ2-7
TGTGCCAGCAGTGGACCGAAACAGGGGAAAAGCTCCTACGAGCAGTACTTC
CASSGPKQGKSSYEQYF
>TRBV15|TRBD1|.|TRBJ1-1
TGTGCCACCAGCAGACCCAAGGGCAGGGGGTTCGCTGAAGCTTTCTTT
CATSRPKGRGFAEAFF
>TRBV14|.|.|TRBJ1-1
TGTGCCAGCAGCCAATCGAGGGCGGCTGAAGCTTTCTTT
CASSQSRAAEAFF
>TRBV7-8|.|.|TRBJ1-1
TGTGCCAGCAGCTTAGCGGGGGGGGGCGGATTGACTGAAGCTTTCTTT
CASSLAGGGGLTEAFF
>TRBV4-3|TRBD1|.|TRBJ2-2
TGCGCCAGCAGGGCCGGGACAGCGAACACCGGGGAGCTGTTTTTT
CASRAGTANTGELFF
>TRBV5-6|TRBD2|.|TRBJ2-7
TGTGCCAGCAGCTCCCCTAGCGGTTCCTACGAGCAGTACTTC
CASSSPSGSYEQYF
>TRBV4-3|TRBD1|.|TRBJ2-7
TGCGCCAGCGGCCAAGATATCGGGACAGGGGAGTTTTCCTACGAGCAGTACTTC
CASGQDIGTGEFSYEQYF
>TRBV7-2|TRBD1|.|TRBJ1-6
TGTGCCAGCAGCTTCGGACAGGGGGTTACTTCACCCCTCCACTTT
CASSFGQGVTSPLHF
>TRBV6-6|.|.|TRBJ1-2
TGTGCCAGCATCAATTTTGGGGCTAACGGGGGCTACACCTTC
CASINFGANGGYTF
>TRBV2|TRBD2|.|TRBJ2-1
TGTGCCAGCGTGAGGGAGCGGGGGTCCTACAATGAGCAGTTCTTC
CASVRERGSYNEQFF
>TRBV6-6|TRBD1|.|TRBJ2-7
TGTGCCAGCAGTCTCAGCCCCGGACAGGCCCAGTACTTC
CASSLSPGQAQYF
>TRBV19|TRBD2|.|TRBJ2-1
TGTGCCAGTAGTATAGATCCGGGGGGCTCCTACAATGAGCAGTTCTTC
CASSIDPGGSYNEQFF
>TRBV6-1|.|.|TRBJ2-4
TGTGCCAGCAGCGGAGGGGTATTGGCCAAAAACATTCAGTACTTC
CASSGGVLAKNIQYF
>TRBV9|.|.|TRBJ2-6
TGTGCCAGCAGCGTAGACGGCTCTGGGGCCAACGTCCTGACTTTC
CASSVDGSGANVLTF
>TRBV7-9|TRBD1|.|TRBJ1-4
TGTGCCAGCAGCTTAGGACAGGGGGATGAAAAACTGTTTTTT
CASSLGQGDEKLFF
>TRBV6-1|TRBD1|.|TRBJ2-2
TGTGCCGCCCACACAGGGGGCCACGGGGAGCTGTTTTTT
CAAHTGGHGELFF
>TRBV7-9|TRBD1|.|TRBJ1-4
TGTGCCAGCAGCTCCACAGGGGGAAGTGAAAAACTGTTTTTT
CASSSTGGSEKLFF
>TRBV4-1|.|.|TRBJ1-6
TGCGCCAGTGGGCCTTCGGGGTTCTATAATTCACCCCTCCACTTT
CASGPSGFYNSPLHF
>TRBV4-1|.|.|TRBJ1-2
TGCGCCAGCAGCCAAGGTGACAGAATAACTAACTATGGCTACACCTTC
CASSQGDRITNYGYTF
>TRBV4-1|TRBD2|.|TRBJ2-3
TGCGCCAGCAGCCAAGCGGGACTAGCGGGGGGGCGACGTACAGATACGCAGTATTTT
CASSQAGLAGGRRTDTQYF
>TRBV28|.|.|TRBJ1-2
TGTGCCAGCAGTACGACAGGCCCCTATGGCTACACCTTC
CASSTTGPYGYTF
>TRBV27|TRBD1|.|TRBJ2-1
TGTGCCAGCAGTTTAAGGGACAGGGCTTCCTACAATGAGCAGTTCTTC
CASSLRDRASYNEQFF
>TRBV7-9|TRBD1|.|TRBJ2-3
TGTGCCAGCAGCTTAGGCCGACAGGGGGCGGGAGATACGCAGTATTTT
CASSLGRQGAGDTQYF
>TRBV5-1|.|.|TRBJ1-1
TGCGCCAGCAGGGGAGGAGACAGAAAAGCTTTCTTT
CASRGGDRKAFF
>TRBV7-2|TRBD1|.|TRBJ1-4
TGTGCCAGCAGTCGGGACGACAGGGCACAACTGTTTTTT
CASSRDDRAQLFF
>TRBV27|.|.|TRBJ2-3
TGTGCCAGCAGTTTATGGGGACAACCCACAGATACGCAGTATTTT
CASSLWGQPTDTQYF
>TRBV5-1|TRBD2|few|TRBJ2-2
TGCGCCAGCAGCCCGACCAATAGCGGGGGGGCAACCGGGGAGCTGTTTTTT
CASSPTNSGGATGELFF
>TRBV7-2|.|.|TRBJ2-3
TGTGCCAGCAGCTTCTACAGGGAACGCACAGATACGCAGTATTTT
CASSFYRERTDTQYF
>TRBV12-5|.|few|TRBJ1-6
TGTGCTAGTGGACCCGACAGTATTAATTCACCCCTCCACTTT
CASGPDSINSPLHF
>TRBV4-1|.|.|TRBJ1-5
TGCGCCAGCAGCCAAGAGTCCGGGGACAATCAGCCCCAGCATTTT
CASSQESGDNQPQHF
>TRBV10-2|.|.|TRBJ1-2
TGCGCCAGCAGTGAGTCGACCCTACAGGGATACTATGGCTACACCTTC
CASSESTLQGYYGYTF